This T cell receptor (beta chain) was recorded in a study of shared clonotypes between healthy human individuals. As for the study in general: Each donor had three CD4 naive, three CD4 memory, two CD8 naive and one CD8 memory plate.

Data came from immunoSEQ multiplex PCR; TCRdb stores just in-frame clones and leaves some out. The sample yields 950,000 to 1,300,000 clones, roughly 70% seen once. This clone occurred once. CDR1 and CDR2 (germline): SGHTA, FQGNSA. The CDR3 extends over 14 amino acids. Trimming removed 8 bases from V and 5 bases from J, with 17 bases in between. The chain is built from TRBV7-2 and TRBJ2-3; D not resolved. Sample: memory CD4+ T cells sorted from blood. This sample's subset: CD45RA-negative fraction. The source is a man younger than 30 in good health. The CDR3 DNA reads TGTGCCAGCTCGATAGGGCTTACCAGAGATACGCAGTATTTT. This encodes CASSIGLTRDTQYF.